The 5 T cell receptor beta chains below all came from one sample that was sequenced in a study of OX40 agonist ivuxolimab in advanced cancers. The data were produced by immunoSEQ multiplex PCR, yet TCRdb's version contains in-frame clones alone and is incomplete. The sample consists of more than 80,000 clones, around nine tenths of them appearing once. This specimen was CD4+ or CD8+ T cells sorted from blood, taken in a trial of the OX40 agonist ivuxolimab. Receptors originate from an adult with an advanced solid tumor such as melanoma, head and neck, liver or kidney cancer.

The chain joins TRBV9 to TRBJ1-2; 8 nucleotides agree with TRBD1. The CDR3 spans 15 residues. The germline gives CDR1 SGDLS, CDR2 YYNGEE. J was trimmed by 8 bases and V by 4 bases; bases with no gene match: 13. DNA of the CDR3: TGTGCCAGCAGCACCTCCGGACAGGGCCTTCAGGGCTACACCTTC. Its translation is CASSTSGQGLQGYTF.

The chain recombines TRBV28 with TRBJ2-1; perhaps TRBD2 as D (6 bases). The V end was cut by 2 bases, the J end by 5 bases, with 13 bases between. Germline CDR1 MDHEN, CDR2 SYDVKM. The CDR3 has 15 residues. The CDR3 reads CASSLGAAGNNEQFF. The CDR3 bases are TGTGCCAGCAGTTTAGGCGCCGCGGGGAACAATGAGCAGTTCTTC.

With regard to this clone: The sample holds other DNA sequences that translate to the same CDR3. This chain links TRBV28 with TRBJ1-3, with a possible D match to TRBD1 (6 bases). This CDR3 is built from 14 residues. V lost 6 bases, J lost 0 bases, and 9 bases lay in between. The germline gives CDR1 MDHEN, CDR2 SYDVKM. The CDR3 bases are TGTGCCAGCAGCCTGGACAGCTCTGGAAACACCATATATTTT. It translates to CASSLDSSGNTIYF.

This clone came up once. The CDR3 nucleotides are TGCAGCGCCGATTGGGGACTGGGAGGCGAGCAGTACTTC. It specifies CSADWGLGGEQYF. This chain links TRBV29-1 with TRBJ2-7; D possibly corresponds to TRBD2 (6 bases). This CDR3 is 13 amino acids long. The V gene lost 7 bases and the J gene lost 6 bases, with 19 bases spanning the gap. Germline CDR1 and CDR2: SQVTM and ANQGSEA.

The gene calls are TRBV18 and TRBJ2-3; D is possibly TRBD1 or TRBD2 (5 bases each). The CDR3 loop spans 15 amino acids. V shed 2 bases and J shed 6 bases, with 15 bases lying between them. The germline V gene encodes CDR1 KGHSH and CDR2 LQKENI. The CDR3 DNA sequence: TGTGCCAGCTCACCAACCGGGGCCCAGTCGGATACGCAGTATTTT. This encodes CASSPTGAQSDTQYF.